This TCR beta chain was sequenced in a study of CD8 T cells in ankylosing spondylitis. Study results and limitations: A motif of eight highly homologous TCR beta variants was seen as apparently characteristic of ankylosing spondylitis blood.

TCRdb itself ran the 5' RACE reads through MiXCR, one entry per CDR3 protein. Among 700,000 to 850,000 distinct CDR3 sequences listed, approximately 10% were seen once. This clonotype was seen a few times. Antigen unknown. Unmatched junction bases numbered 15, after V lost 6 bases and J lost 3 bases. This CDR3 region has 16 residues. CDR1 and CDR2 (germline): DFQATT, SNEGSKA (reference sequence). The receptor was isolated from a male donor with ankylosing spondylitis. The source material was blood, either unsorted or a sorted T cell fraction (not recorded which). V usage is TRBV20-1 and J usage is TRBJ2-3, with 7 nucleotides matching TRBD1. As DNA, the CDR3 is TGCAGTGCCCCAAAGATCGCAGGGGGTTTTACAGATACGCAGTATTTT. This translates into CSAPKIAGGFTDTQYF.